A single sample is the source of the 3 T cell receptor beta chains below, sequenced in a study of beta chain features in type 1 diabetes. Sequenced material consisted of expressed TCRB transcripts (all of the isolated RNA was reverse transcribed). Some clones are missing from TCRdb's copy, which holds only in-frame ones; the method was immunoSEQ multiplex PCR. The sample includes about half a million clones, approximately 28% of them seen just once. What was sequenced was naive CD4+ T cells from blood. These TCRs come from a man aged 18 to 29 in good health.

The chain couples TRBV20-1 to TRBJ1-2, with D unclear. The CDR3 spans 11 residues. V was clipped by 1 base and J by 7 bases, with 7 bases between them. The germline CDR1 and CDR2 sequences are DFQATT and SNEGSKA (reference sequence). The CDR3 here is CSARGYGGYTF. CDR3 coding DNA: TGCAGTGCTAGAGGCTACGGTGGCTACACCTTC.

The rearrangement joins TRBV7-9 to TRBJ2-1; possible D gene TRBD2, 5 bases. The ends were cut back, 5 bases at V and 0 bases at J, with 14 bases in the middle. CDR1 is SEHNR, CDR2 FQNEAQ, per germline (reference sequence). CDR3 size: 16 residues. CDR3 loop: CASSELAGSSYNEQFF. In nucleotides, the CDR3 is TGTGCCAGCAGCGAGCTTGCGGGCAGCTCCTACAATGAGCAGTTCTTC.

V is TRBV7-2 and J is TRBJ2-3; TRBD1 is a possible D gene (5 bases). Germline values: CDR1 SGHTA, CDR2 FQGNSA. CDR3 length: 14 residues. Trimming removed 4 bases from V and 1 base from J, with 9 bases in between. The CDR3: CASSSQTGTDTQYF. CDR3 nucleotide sequence: TGTGCCAGCAGCTCACAGACAGGCACAGATACGCAGTATTTT.